These 5 T cell receptor beta chains share one sample of origin, sequenced in a study of T cell repertoires in cytomegalovirus infection (dated by TCRdb to the late 2010s). The sample's treatment or condition label, decoded: in vitro stimulation with specific CMV peptide epitopes to enrich CMV-specific T cells. Antigens for these TCRs are unknown. TCRdb lists the instrument as Illumina HiSeq 1500. TCRdb cleaned the public reads at Q25 with fastp, built clones with MiXCR and kept in-frame beta chains. Every distinct CDR3 protein forms one entry, paired with its most common genes and DNA. Counted in this sample were some 71,000 distinct CDR3 sequences; about 26% of them appeared once. The top ten clonotypes cover 59% of the sample. Source: CD8+ T cells from cultured PBMCs, taken from culture after CMV antigen stimulation. Every receptor here comes from a human donor in good health (CMV status not recorded). Some clones in this sample may be carry-over from other donors' samples.

This clonotype was detected only once. V and J are TRBV10-3 and TRBJ2-7; 7 bases align to TRBD1. The V gene end was trimmed by 7 bases and the J gene end by 0 bases; junction bases not matched to a gene: 6. The CDR3 length is 14 residues. CDR1 ENHRY and CDR2 SYGVKD come from the germline V gene. DNA of the CDR3: TGTGCCATCAATAGAGGGACAGACTCCTACGAGCAGTACTTC. Translating gives CAINRGTDSYEQYF.

As for this clonotype: This may be a read error, as it is one base from a much larger clone. The chain links TRBV9 to TRBJ1-2, with 7 bases that match TRBD1. The V gene end was trimmed by 6 bases and the J gene end by 7 bases; junction bases not matched to a gene: 12. CDR1 is SGDLS and CDR2 is YYNGEE in the germline V gene. The CDR3 has 14 amino acids. This CDR3 reads CASNQGGESSGYTF. The DNA of the CDR3 is TGTGCCAGCAACCAGGGGGGGGAGAGCTCTGGCTACACCTTC.

This clonotype was recorded a few times. The chain joins TRBV7-6 to TRBJ1-1; 9 nucleotides agree with TRBD1. This CDR3 region has 18 residues. V dropped 3 bases and J dropped 0; count of bases not matched to a gene: 11. Per the germline V gene, CDR1 is SGHVS and CDR2 is FNYEAQ. CDR3 sequence: CASSFVLPGQGMNTEAFF. For the CDR3, the DNA is TGTGCCAGCAGCTTCGTCCTCCCGGGACAGGGAATGAACACTGAAGCTTTCTTT.

This clonotype occurred many times. V and J are TRBV28 and TRBJ1-6; no clear D. The V end was cut by 2 bases, the J end by 8 bases, with 13 bases between. Germline CDR1 MDHEN, CDR2 SYDVKM. The CDR3 totals 15 residues. The CDR3 sequence: CASSLAAAGHSPLHF. For the CDR3, the DNA is TGTGCCAGCAGTTTAGCGGCAGCCGGCCATTCACCCCTCCACTTT.

The chain employs TRBV28 and TRBJ1-6; 9 bases are a match to TRBD1. The CDR3 is 14 amino acids. Unmatched junction bases numbered 5, after V lost 5 bases and J lost 9 bases. Germline lookup yields CDR1 MDHEN and CDR2 SYDVKM. As DNA, the CDR3 is TGTGCCAGCAGTGAGACAGGGGGAACTTCACCCCTCCACTTT. Protein: CASSETGGTSPLHF.